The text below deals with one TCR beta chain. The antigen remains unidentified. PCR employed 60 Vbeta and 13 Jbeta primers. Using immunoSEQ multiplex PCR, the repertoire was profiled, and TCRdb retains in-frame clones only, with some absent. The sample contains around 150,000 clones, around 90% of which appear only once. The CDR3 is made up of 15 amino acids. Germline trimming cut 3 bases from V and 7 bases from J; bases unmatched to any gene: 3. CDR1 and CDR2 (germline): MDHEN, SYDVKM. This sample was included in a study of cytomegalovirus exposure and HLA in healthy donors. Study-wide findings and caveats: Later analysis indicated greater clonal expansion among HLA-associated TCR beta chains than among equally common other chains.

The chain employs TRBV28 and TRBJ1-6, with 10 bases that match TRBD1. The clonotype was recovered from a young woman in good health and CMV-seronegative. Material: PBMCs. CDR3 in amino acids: CASSLTGGTNSPLHF. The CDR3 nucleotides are TGTGCCAGCAGTTTGACAGGGGGCACCAATTCACCCCTCCACTTT.